The next 29 T cell receptor beta chains were all read from a single sample in a study of T cells in Graves' hyperthyroidism and ophthalmopathy (dated by TCRdb to between 2018 and 2021). The library came from multiplex PCR. Sequencing used an Illumina HiSeq 2000. Amplification of TCR beta CDR3 regions was carried out from RNA transcripts. A first-round RT-PCR of the TCR CDR3 used the HTBI primer set with the Qiagen OneStep RT-PCR kit. TCRdb redid the processing of the public reads, applying fastp at Q25 and MiXCR, and retained in-frame beta chains. Each record represents a unique CDR3 protein, reported with the most common genes and DNA among its rows. Counted in this sample were around 400,000 distinct CDR3 sequences; 13% to 15% of them appeared once. The ten largest clones take up under 25% of the sample. Sequenced: blood. The source of these receptors is a woman aged 60-75 years with Graves' ophthalmopathy.

This clonotype was seen many times. The CDR3 loop reads CSAREGLAGSYNEQFF. The CDR3 DNA is TGCAGTGCTAGAGAGGGGTTAGCGGGATCCTACAATGAGCAGTTCTTC. The V and J genes are TRBV20-1 and TRBJ2-1, with 8 bases identical to TRBD2. The CDR3 has 16 amino acids. Germline V gene sequence: CDR1 DFQATT, CDR2 SNEGSKA (reference sequence). Trimming cost V 0 bases and J 1 base; bases outside gene matches: 5.

The rearrangement joins TRBV11-3 to TRBJ2-3, with D possibly TRBD1 on 6 matching bases. The ends were cut back, 5 bases at V and 7 bases at J, with 13 bases in the middle. The germline gives CDR1 SGHNT, CDR2 YENEEA. This CDR3 contains 13 residues. Here the CDR3 reads CASSPGQPHTQYF. The CDR3 coding sequence is TGTGCCAGCAGCCCAGGACAGCCGCATACGCAGTATTTT.

This clonotype was recorded many times. CDR3 sequence (DNA): TGCAGTGCCAGGACTAGCGGGAGGGCCAGTGAGCAGTTCTTC. Protein sequence: CSARTSGRASEQFF. The chain employs TRBV20-1 and TRBJ2-1; 15 positions match TRBD2. The CDR3 consists of 14 residues. The trim removed 6 bases at V and 9 bases at J, leaving 6 bases unmatched. CDR1 and CDR2 from the germline V gene are DFQATT and SNEGSKA (reference sequence).

Of note for this clonotype: A single base separates this from a much larger clone, so it may be a read error. This CDR3 reads CASRTTHAGGSPLHF. CDR3 coding DNA: TGTGCCAGCAGAACGACCCACGCAGGGGGTTCACCCCTCCACTTT. The rearrangement joins TRBV6-1 to TRBJ1-6; the match to TRBD1 covers 7 bases. This CDR3 has 15 residues. Looked up from germline, CDR1 is MNHNS and CDR2 is SASEGT. The ends lost 6 bases at V and 9 bases at J; junction bases unmatched: 11.

As DNA, the CDR3 is TGTGCCAGCAGCCCGGGACTAGCGGGATCTGATGAGCAGTTCTTC. Protein: CASSPGLAGSDEQFF. V usage is TRBV12-3 or TRBV12-4 and J usage is TRBJ2-1, with 13 nucleotides matching TRBD2. This CDR3 has 15 residues. Trimming at V came to 6 bases and at J to 8 bases, leaving 7 bases not matched to a gene.

In this sample, this clonotype turned up many times. This sequence joins TRBV3-1 and TRBJ1-6, with D maybe TRBD1 (5 bases). Trimming shortened V by 5 bases and J by 6 bases, and 5 bases separated the two germline ends. In germline, CDR1 is LGHDT, CDR2 YNNKEL (reference sequence). This CDR3 contains 12 residues. The CDR3 sequence: CASSGGNSPLHF. The CDR3 bases are TGTGCCAGCAGCGGGGGTAATTCACCCCTCCACTTT.

CDR3 sequence: CASSITTGTYEQYF. The CDR3 nucleotides read TGCGCCAGCAGCATCACGACAGGGACCTACGAGCAGTACTTC. The chain has TRBV5-1 and TRBJ2-7; 7 positions match TRBD1. Germline CDR1 and CDR2: SGHRS and YFSETQ. CDR3 length: 14 residues. J lost 2 bases, V lost 4 bases, and 6 bases had no gene match. Complete variable domain (other parts from reference TRBV5-1 and TRBJ2-7): KAGVTQTPRYLIKTRGQQVTLSCSPISGHRSVSWYQQTPGQGLQFLFEYFSETQRNKGNFPGRFSGRQFSNSRSEMNVSTLELGDSALYLCASSITTGTYEQYFGPGTRLTVT.

In this sample, this clonotype turned up many times. This chain connects TRBV7-2 to TRBJ2-7; D may be TRBD2 (6 bases). The germline CDR1 and CDR2 sequences are SGHTA and FQGNSA. Between the trimmed V and J ends, which lost 0 bases and 3 bases, there was a span of 12 bases. This CDR3 comprises 15 residues. CDR3 residues: CASSLAGQGGYEQYF. The CDR3 DNA reads TGTGCCAGCAGCTTAGCTGGGCAGGGAGGCTACGAGCAGTACTTC. Together with reference TRBV7-2 and TRBJ2-7, the CDR3 gives the full variable domain: GAGVSQSPSNKVTEKGKDVELRCDPISGHTALYWYRQSLGQGLEFLIYFQGNSAPDKSGLPSDRFSAERTGGSVSTLTIQRTQQEDSAVYLCASSLAGQGGYEQYFGPGTRLTVT.

This clonotype was observed a few times. One end of the junction does not line up with germline, which may come from a read error. The J gene is TRBJ2-1, the V gene TRBV28; 11 nucleotides line up with TRBD2. The CDR3 loop spans 19 amino acids. Germline V gives CDR1 MDHEN, CDR2 SYDVKM. The CDR3 loop reads CASSSYPGTSGGAYNEQSF. The CDR3 DNA sequence: TGTGCCAGCAGTTCCTATCCCGGGACTAGCGGAGGGGCCTACAATGAGCAGTCCTTC.

This clonotype was picked up a small number of times. The chain recombines TRBV5-1 with TRBJ1-1; D unclear. The ends were cut back, 3 bases at V and 0 bases at J, with 6 bases in the middle. Germline V gene sequence: CDR1 SGHRS, CDR2 YFSETQ. The CDR3 runs to 13 residues. The CDR3 coding sequence is TGCGCCAGCAGCTCGGAGGTGAACACTGAAGCTTTCTTT. It translates to CASSSEVNTEAFF. Drawing the rest from reference TRBV5-1 and TRBJ1-1, the complete variable domain is KAGVTQTPRYLIKTRGQQVTLSCSPISGHRSVSWYQQTPGQGLQFLFEYFSETQRNKGNFPGRFSGRQFSNSRSEMNVSTLELGDSALYLCASSSEVNTEAFFGQGTRLTVV.

Many counts were recorded for this clonotype. The V and J genes are TRBV5-1 and TRBJ1-2; 12 positions match TRBD1. V gave up 5 bases and J gave up 6 bases; unmatched junction bases: 8. The CDR3 is 15 amino acids. Germline V gene data show CDR1 as SGHRS and CDR2 as YFSETQ. The CDR3 bases are TGCGCCAGCAGGGAAGGGACAGGGGGCGCAGATGGCTACACCTTC. Residues: CASREGTGGADGYTF.

This clonotype was recorded at least ten times. This rearrangement joins TRBV2 to TRBJ1-1, with a weak D call TRBD1 (5 bases). This CDR3 has 17 residues. V lost 6 bases and J lost 0, with 20 bases in between. Germline CDR1 is SNHLY and CDR2 is FYNNEI. Here the CDR3 reads CASSFEANRGVNTEAFF. The CDR3 DNA is TGTGCCAGCAGCTTCGAGGCCAACCGGGGGGTGAACACTGAAGCTTTCTTT.

Regarding this clonotype: A read error may produce the germline difference seen at one junction end. V and J are TRBV5-1 and TRBJ2-7, with unresolved D. CDR3 length: 13 amino acids. The germline CDR1 and CDR2 sequences are SGHRS and YFSETQ. Here the CDR3 reads CAGSLREVHEQYF. The DNA of the CDR3 is TGCGCCGGCAGCTTGAGAGAGGTCCACGAGCAGTACTTC.

This clonotype was recorded a few times. This chain uses TRBV6-1 with TRBJ2-3; a possible D gene is TRBD1 (6 bases). There are 13 residues in the CDR3. Per germline, CDR1 MNHNS and CDR2 SASEGT. Here the CDR3 DNA reads TGTGCAACGGGCAGGGGTTGGTCAGATACGCAGTATTTT. This codes for CATGRGWSDTQYF.

This sequence joins TRBV9 and TRBJ2-7; 8 bases map to TRBD2. V shed 3 bases and J 0 bases; nucleotides not matched to a gene: 14. The length of the CDR3 is 18 residues. Germline loops: CDR1 SGDLS, CDR2 YYNGEE. CDR3 bases: TGTGCCAGCAGCGCGGATACTATGAGCGGGGGACTCTCCTACGAGCAGTACTTC. As protein: CASSADTMSGGLSYEQYF.

This clonotype showed up many times. This rearrangement joins TRBV28 to TRBJ2-5, with 9 bases lining up with TRBD2. The CDR3 has 18 residues. CDR1 and CDR2 from the germline V gene are MDHEN and SYDVKM. Unmatched junction bases numbered 16, after V lost 4 bases and J lost 4 bases. CDR3 nucleotide sequence: TGTGCCAGCAGTTCCTCCCCCTCCCTAGCGGGAAGGGGAGAGACCCAGTACTTC. It is translated as CASSSSPSLAGRGETQYF.

This clonotype was counted at least ten times. This chain joins TRBV3-1 and TRBJ2-7, with D unclear. This CDR3 region has 14 residues. V lost 4 bases and J 5 bases, leaving 15 bases between the germline ends. Germline V gene lookup returns CDR1 LGHDT and CDR2 YNNKEL (reference sequence). The CDR3 sequence: CASSPFELTHEQYF. The CDR3, as DNA: TGTGCCAGCAGCCCTTTCGAGCTGACCCACGAGCAGTACTTC.

This clonotype has at least ten counts. One end of the junction is discordant with germline, which a read error may explain. V usage is TRBV11-2 and J usage is TRBJ2-7, with unresolved D. CDR3 length: 11 residues. Germline V gene sequence: CDR1 SGHAT, CDR2 FQNNGV. CDR3 sequence reads: CAGSFVKEQYF. The CDR3 DNA reads as TGTGCCGGCAGCTTCGTAAAAGAGCAGTACTTC.

This clonotype has just a few counts. This rearrangement joins TRBV7-3 to TRBJ2-1, with 11 bases that match TRBD2. After removal of 0 bases from V and 8 bases from J, the junction contained 12 bases not matched to a gene. Per germline, CDR1 SGHTA and CDR2 FQGTGA. The CDR3 covers 18 residues. CDR3 protein: CASSLTGRLAGGADEQFF. For the CDR3, the DNA is TGTGCCAGCAGCTTAACTGGGAGATTAGCGGGAGGGGCCGATGAGCAGTTCTTC.

The chain uses TRBV10-2 and TRBJ2-3; possibly TRBD1 for D (6 bases). From germline, CDR1 is WSHSY and CDR2 SAAADI. V was shortened by 6 bases and J by 0 bases, with 13 bases between the two germline ends. CDR3 length: 15 residues. CDR3 DNA: TGCGCCAGCAGGCCAAGGACAGAGAGCACAGATACGCAGTATTTT. Protein: CASRPRTESTDTQYF.

This clonotype was seen more than once but under ten times. At one end, the junction sequence differs from germline, possibly due to a read error. The chain joins TRBV3-1 to TRBJ2-5; a weak D match, TRBD2 (5 bases). CDR1 and CDR2 from the germline V gene are LGHDT and YNNKEL (reference sequence). The CDR3 extends over 12 amino acids. The CDR3 is CASSQEGLQIDF. The CDR3 coding sequence is TGTGCCAGCAGCCAAGAAGGACTCCAGATTGACTTC.

At least ten counts were recorded for this clonotype. This chain joins TRBV2 and TRBJ2-7; 8 nucleotides agree with TRBD2. Trimming removed 0 bases from V and 3 bases from J; junction bases left unmatched: 7. Germline V gene lookup returns CDR1 SNHLY and CDR2 FYNNEI. The CDR3 runs 16 residues. The CDR3 loop reads CASSEAWGLDYYEQYF. In DNA form, the CDR3 reads TGTGCCAGCAGTGAAGCATGGGGACTAGACTACTACGAGCAGTACTTC.

This clonotype was detected ten times or more. The genes are TRBV2 and TRBJ2-2; D is perhaps TRBD1 (6 bases). This CDR3 region has 14 residues. V was clipped by 5 bases and J by 4 bases, with 11 bases between them. CDR1 is SNHLY and CDR2 is FYNNEI in the germline V gene. CDR3 nucleotides: TGTGCCAGCAGTAGGCAGGGGACCACCGGGGAGCTGTTTTTT. Protein sequence: CASSRQGTTGELFF.

The chain employs TRBV25-1 and TRBJ2-3, with D possibly TRBD2 on 6 matching bases. The germline V and J ends were trimmed by 2 bases and 5 bases, with 11 bases remaining between them. The CDR3 extends over 14 amino acids. Per the germline V gene, CDR1 is MGHDK and CDR2 is SYGVNS. For the CDR3, the DNA is TGTGCCAGCAGTGAACCGGGAGCGCAAGATACGCAGTATTTT. Residues: CASSEPGAQDTQYF.

There are many counts of this clonotype. The gene calls are TRBV11-1 and TRBJ2-5; the match to TRBD2 covers 14 bases. This CDR3 is built from 16 residues. Germline CDR1 SGHAT, CDR2 FQDESV (reference sequence). V was clipped by 5 bases and J by 5 bases; unmatched bases: 7. The CDR3 sequence: CASSPQGLAGEETQYF. DNA of the CDR3: TGTGCCAGCAGCCCGCAGGGACTAGCGGGAGAGGAGACCCAGTACTTC.

This clonotype was observed many times. The gene calls are TRBV7-2 and TRBJ2-7; D is undetermined. CDR1 is SGHTA, CDR2 FQGNSA, per germline. V dropped 1 base and J dropped 6 bases, with 13 bases sitting between them. The CDR3 has 14 residues. The CDR3 coding sequence is TGTGCCAGCAGCTTAGGGCAGCCCGGGCTCGAGCAGTACTTC. Residues: CASSLGQPGLEQYF.

V gene TRBV20-1 combines with J gene TRBJ2-7; 9 bases fit TRBD2. This CDR3 region has 17 residues. Germline V CDR1 and CDR2: DFQATT, SNEGSKA (reference sequence). Unmatched junction bases numbered 12, after V lost 3 bases and J lost 0 bases. The CDR3 sequence: CSASGVAGDSSSYEQYF. The CDR3, as DNA: TGCAGTGCTAGTGGGGTAGCGGGAGACTCGAGCTCCTACGAGCAGTACTTC.

This clonotype was seen ten or more times. The CDR3 DNA sequence: TGTGCCAGCAGTTTATCAGCAGGGGAAGAGACCCAGTACTTC. Its translation: CASSLSAGEETQYF. This chain uses TRBV12-3 or TRBV12-4 with TRBJ2-5; possibly TRBD1 for D (6 bases). Trimming pared 2 bases from V and 3 bases from J, leaving 10 bases between. This CDR3 is 14 amino acids long.

This clonotype was found many times. The chain uses TRBV7-2 and TRBJ2-1; 9 bases are shared with TRBD2. V was clipped by 5 bases and J by 10 bases; unmatched bases: 15. CDR1 is SGHTA, CDR2 FQGNSA, per germline. CDR3 length: 16 amino acids. The DNA for the CDR3 is TGTGCCAGCAGCCCTTATCGGGCGGGAGGGCCAGAAGAGCAGTTCTTC. Protein sequence: CASSPYRAGGPEEQFF.